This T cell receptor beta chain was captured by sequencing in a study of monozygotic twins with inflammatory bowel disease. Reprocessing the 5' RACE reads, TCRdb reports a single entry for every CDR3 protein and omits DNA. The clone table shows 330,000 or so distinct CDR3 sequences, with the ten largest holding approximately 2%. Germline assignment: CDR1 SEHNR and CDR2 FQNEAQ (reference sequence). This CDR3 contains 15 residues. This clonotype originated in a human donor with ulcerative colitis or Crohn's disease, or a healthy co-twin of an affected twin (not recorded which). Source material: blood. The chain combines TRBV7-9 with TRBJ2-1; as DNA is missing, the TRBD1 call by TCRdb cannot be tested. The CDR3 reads CASSLVLTGMHEQFF. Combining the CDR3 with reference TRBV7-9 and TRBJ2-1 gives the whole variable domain DTGVSQNPRHKITKRGQNVTFRCDPISEHNRLYWYRQTLGQGPEFLTYFQNEAQLEKSRLLSDRFSAERPKGSFSTLEIQRTEQGDSAMYLCASSLVLTGMHEQFFGPGTRLTVL.